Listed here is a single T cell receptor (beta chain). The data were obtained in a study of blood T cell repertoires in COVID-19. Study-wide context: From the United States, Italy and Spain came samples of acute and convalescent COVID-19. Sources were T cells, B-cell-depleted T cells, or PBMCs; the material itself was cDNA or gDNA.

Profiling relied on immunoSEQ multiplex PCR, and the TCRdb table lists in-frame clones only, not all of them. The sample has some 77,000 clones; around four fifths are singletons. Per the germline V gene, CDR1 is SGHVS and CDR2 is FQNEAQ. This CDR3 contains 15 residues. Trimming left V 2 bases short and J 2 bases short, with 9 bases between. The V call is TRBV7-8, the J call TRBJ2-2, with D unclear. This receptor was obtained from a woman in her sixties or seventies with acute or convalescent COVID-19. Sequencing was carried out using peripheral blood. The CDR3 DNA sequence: TGTGCCAGCAGCTTACTACCATTTAACACCGGGGAGCTGTTTTTT. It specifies CASSLLPFNTGELFF.